These 17 T cell receptor beta chains share one sample of origin, sequenced in a study of blood T cells in healthy people across ages. Together with a sample-barcoded 5' primer, a J-beta primer mix was included in a second PCR lasting about 7 to 11 cycles. In TCRdb, the 5' RACE reads were re-called with MiXCR into one record per CDR3 protein. The profile shows about 830,000 distinct CDR3 sequences, approximately 67% of them singletons. The sequenced sample was blood. The receptors originated from a man aged 30 to 39 in good health.

The chain joins TRBV9 to TRBJ1-4; tentatively, D is TRBD1 (6 bases). Per germline, CDR1 SGDLS and CDR2 YYNGEE. The CDR3 runs to 17 residues. Between the trimmed V and J ends, which lost 1 base and 4 bases, there was a span of 17 bases. The CDR3 is CASSVLGGLESNEKLFF. CDR3 bases: TGTGCCAGCAGCGTACTCGGGGGCCTAGAGAGTAATGAAAAACTGTTTTTT.

This chain links TRBV27 with TRBJ2-4; D may be TRBD1 or TRBD2 (6 bases each). The J call may be wrong; the DNA end is better matched by TRBJ2-7. CDR1 and CDR2 (germline): MNHEY, SMNVEV (reference sequence). There are 13 residues in the CDR3. CDR3 in DNA: TGTGCCAGCAGGATGGGGGGCCCCTACGAGCAGTACTTC. Its protein product is CASRMGGPYEQYF.

The chain has TRBV6-5 and TRBJ2-5, with 8 bases fitting TRBD2. CDR3 length: 15 residues. Trimming removed 2 bases from V and 4 bases from J; junction bases left unmatched: 6. The germline CDR1 and CDR2 sequences are MNHEY and SVGAGI. CDR3 sequence: CASSYGTSGSETQYF. The CDR3 nucleotides are TGTGCCAGCAGTTACGGAACTAGCGGTTCAGAGACCCAGTACTTC.

The chain uses TRBV7-2 and TRBJ2-7, with TRBD1 identical over 12 bases. Trimming removed 5 bases from V and 2 bases from J; junction bases left unmatched: 4. Germline CDR1 is SGHTA and CDR2 is FQGNSA. This CDR3 region has 15 residues. DNA for the CDR3: TGTGCCAGCAGCCTCCGGGACAGGGGGCCCTACGAGCAGTACTTC. Residues: CASSLRDRGPYEQYF.

The rearrangement uses TRBV6-6 and TRBJ2-1; 9 bases map to TRBD2. CDR3 size: 14 residues. The germline gives CDR1 MNHNY, CDR2 SVGAGI (reference sequence). The trim removed 8 bases at V and 8 bases at J, leaving 10 bases unmatched. CDR3 sequence (DNA): TGTGCCAGCGGCGCTAGCGGGGAAAAGGATGAGCAGTTCTTC. Translated, it gives CASGASGEKDEQFF.

This sequence joins TRBV9 and TRBJ2-3, with D possibly being TRBD2 (5 bases). The CDR3 runs 15 residues. With 0 bases removed from V and 3 bases from J, the gap between germline ends came to 11 bases. The V gene's germline CDR1 is SGDLS and CDR2 YYNGEE. Here the CDR3 DNA reads TGTGCCAGCAGCGTAGAAGAGGGTTGGACAGATACGCAGTATTTT. Translating gives CASSVEEGWTDTQYF.

In the case of this clonotype: At one end the junction does not follow the germline gene, possibly because of a read error. The chain employs TRBV12-3 or TRBV12-4 and TRBJ2-7; D is ambiguous. The CDR3 totals 14 residues. The CDR3 DNA is TGTGCCAGCAGCCTATTTTTTGACTCCGACGAGCAGTACTTC. Protein sequence: CASSLFFDSDEQYF.

This rearrangement joins TRBV6-1 to TRBJ1-5; possible D gene TRBD1, 5 bases. Looked up from germline, CDR1 is MNHNS and CDR2 is SASEGT. This CDR3 has 15 amino acids. The V gene lost 3 bases and the J gene lost 5 bases, with 14 bases spanning the gap. The CDR3 sequence is CASSDQNRLDQPQHF. In DNA form, the CDR3 reads TGTGCCAGCAGTGATCAAAACAGGTTGGATCAGCCCCAGCATTTT.

The chain links TRBV11-3 to TRBJ2-5; D is uncertain. The CDR3 is 13 amino acids. Trimming took off 5 bases at V and 2 bases at J, with 9 bases between the two ends. Germline assignment: CDR1 SGHNT and CDR2 YENEEA. The CDR3 region is CASSMTVQETQYF. In DNA, the CDR3 is TGTGCCAGCAGCATGACCGTTCAAGAGACCCAGTACTTC.

This rearrangement joins TRBV10-3 to TRBJ2-4; 13 nucleotides match TRBD2. The J call is uncertain, as TRBJ2-7 better fits the DNA end. The V gene's germline CDR1 is ENHRY and CDR2 SYGVKD. This CDR3 is 15 amino acids long. In DNA, the CDR3 is TGTGCCATCAGCCCGACTAGCGGGGGGTTCAACGAGCAGTACTTC. It specifies CAISPTSGGFNEQYF.

This clonotype showed up just a few times. The genes are TRBV5-5 and TRBJ2-7; D possibly corresponds to TRBD1 (5 bases). CDR1 is SGHKS, CDR2 YYEKEE, per germline (reference sequence). With 2 bases removed from V and 3 bases from J, the gap between germline ends came to 15 bases. CDR3 length equals 15 residues. CDR3 region: CASSFRQLHGYEQYF. CDR3 bases: TGTGCCAGCAGCTTCAGACAGCTCCACGGCTACGAGCAGTACTTC.

This chain links TRBV5-1 with TRBJ2-2, with 9 bases lining up with TRBD2. This CDR3 comprises 15 residues. Trimming took 3 bases from V and 5 from J; bases not matched to a gene: 5. CDR1 SGHRS and CDR2 YFSETQ come from the germline V gene. Here the CDR3 DNA reads TGCGCCAGCAGCTCCGGACTAGCGTTGACCGGGGAGCTGTTTTTT. Its translation is CASSSGLALTGELFF.

The chain employs TRBV28 and TRBJ1-2; D may be TRBD1 (5 bases). V was clipped by 1 base and J by 0 bases, with 12 bases between them. The CDR3 length is 16 residues. Germline CDR1 and CDR2: MDHEN and SYDVKM. In DNA form, the CDR3 reads TGTGCCAGCAGTTTATTCCGGGGCCTATCTAACTATGGCTACACCTTC. This sequence encodes CASSLFRGLSNYGYTF.

Comments on this clonotype: Compared with germline, one end of the junction differs, possibly owing to a read error. The CDR3: CAGSQGESSQGQTQYF. The CDR3 nucleotides read TGCGCCGGCAGCCAGGGGGAATCTAGCCAGGGGCAGACCCAGTACTTC. V is TRBV4-1 and J is TRBJ2-5; 7 bases map to TRBD1. Germline loops: CDR1 MGHRA, CDR2 YSYEKL. This CDR3 contains 16 residues.

The chain couples TRBV24-1 to TRBJ2-1, with D possibly TRBD2 on 6 matching bases. V dropped 7 bases and J dropped 5 bases, with 17 bases sitting between them. This CDR3 contains 15 residues. Germline CDR1 KGHDR, CDR2 SFDVKD. CDR3 in DNA: TGTGCCACCAGAGGGACTTTCGTGACGGACAATGAGCAGTTCTTC. Protein product: CATRGTFVTDNEQFF.

This chain joins TRBV6-6 and TRBJ2-1; 7 bases fit TRBD2. This CDR3 region has 12 residues. Germline V gives CDR1 MNHNY, CDR2 SVGAGI (reference sequence). V was pared by 6 bases and J by 10 bases, with 6 bases of the junction left unmatched. As DNA, the CDR3 is TGTGCCAGCAGCACTAGCGTCGGGGAGCAGTTCTTC. This translates into CASSTSVGEQFF.

The sample holds a few counts of this clonotype. The J gene is TRBJ2-1, the V gene TRBV29-1; tentatively, D is TRBD2 (7 bases). Germline values: CDR1 SQVTM, CDR2 ANQGSEA. V lost 4 bases to trimming and J lost 8 bases, with 18 bases between them. The CDR3 extends over 14 amino acids. The DNA of the CDR3 is TGCAGCGTTGCCTACGGGGGGCCTGGCGATGAGCAGTTCTTC. Translating it yields CSVAYGGPGDEQFF.